The clone carrying this T cell receptor (beta chain) has ten or more counts. TCRdb reprocessed the PCR reads via MiXCR. The table shows about 40,000 clones, with around 10% occurring only once. This specimen belongs to a study of metastatic and nonmetastatic thyroid tumors. About the research overall: The study looked at repertoires side by side in blood and in tumor or nodule tissue from malignant and benign thyroid patients.

Before thyroid surgery, none of the patients had received any treatment. Trimming took 5 bases from V and 0 from J, leaving 11 bases between them. The CDR3 spans 14 residues. CDR1 LNHDA and CDR2 SQIVND come from the germline V gene (reference sequence). The rearrangement uses TRBV19 and TRBJ2-7; D is ambiguous. The sample was blood. This clonotype was sampled from a female donor with papillary thyroid cancer or a benign thyroid nodule (not recorded which). Some clones in this sample may be carry-over from other donors' samples. In nucleotides, the CDR3 is TGTGCCAGTAGTCCCCGGACGGGCTCCTACGAGCAGTACTTC. This sequence encodes CASSPRTGSYEQYF.